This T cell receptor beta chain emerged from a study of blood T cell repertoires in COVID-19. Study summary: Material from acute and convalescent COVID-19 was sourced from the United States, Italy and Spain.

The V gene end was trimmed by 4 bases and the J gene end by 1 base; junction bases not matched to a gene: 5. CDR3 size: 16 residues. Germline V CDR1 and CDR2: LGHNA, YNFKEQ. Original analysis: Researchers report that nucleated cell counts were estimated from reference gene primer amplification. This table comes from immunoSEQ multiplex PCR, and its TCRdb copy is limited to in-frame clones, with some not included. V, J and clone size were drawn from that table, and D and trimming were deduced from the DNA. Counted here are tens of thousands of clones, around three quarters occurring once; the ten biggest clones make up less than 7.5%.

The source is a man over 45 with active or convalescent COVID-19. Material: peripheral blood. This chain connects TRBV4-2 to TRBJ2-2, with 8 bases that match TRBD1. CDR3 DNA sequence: TGTGCCAGCAGCCTCGAGACAGGGGAGAACACCGGGGAGCTGTTTTTT. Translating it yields CASSLETGENTGELFF.